The present T cell receptor (beta chain) was sequenced within a study of cytomegalovirus exposure and HLA in healthy donors (dated by TCRdb to the late 2010s). A note on the overall study: According to an earlier analysis of 587 of the donors, about 170 million T cells yielded 90 million to 140 million unique TCR beta sequences and approximately 280 Gb of sequence data. An early release that covered around 590 HLA-typed donors contained approximately 300 gigabases of sequencing data and 65 million to 100 million unique TCR sequences. The genetic ancestry cluster associated with self-reported Caucasian donors included 80% to 90% of the roughly 400 genotyped donors. The aim of the study was to test whether cataloging public T cell receptors could identify signatures of past pathogen exposure. The study used immunosequencing to profile the T cell repertoires of several hundred subjects and linked those repertoires to cytomegalovirus serostatus. Besides the first cohort of about 730 subjects, a separate validation cohort made up of roughly 130 different subjects was used. The study combined high-throughput TCR immunosequencing, statistical association of individual TCRs with disease status, and machine learning to predict cytomegalovirus infection status. A later analysis re-examined previously published TCR beta repertoires from around 670 donors and added high-resolution HLA genotyping to investigate patterns of TCR occurrence. The later analysis used no new phenotypic data to find candidate immune exposures, relying instead on TCR beta sequences and their occurrence across donors. To decide whether each TCR beta V gene segment behaved as functional or pseudogenic, an earlier analysis of 587 of the donors relied on high-throughput TCR beta sequencing. Donor age, sex, ethnicity and CMV serostatus were compiled together with the repertoire data. A later genetic analysis took genome-wide SNP genotypes for about 55% of the 666 donors and used that subset as a discovery cohort. Every discovery cohort repertoire had been produced on one sequencing platform. HLA typing included class I and class II loci at four-digit resolution. The number of donors typed differed by locus, with about 629-630 for A, B, C, DRB1 and DQB1, roughly 520 for DQA1, under 610 for DPA1, and approximately 470 for DPB1. Roughly five DR-DQ haplotypes were handled as single units for association and clustering because linkage in the cohort was strong. On average, roughly 200,000 unique TCR beta nucleotide sequences were sequenced per donor among a few hundred genotyped donors of the cohort, with around 19% of those sequences being non-productive.

Concerning this clone itself: Its antigen is currently not known. No base-level quality is on record; no much larger clone is a single base apart.

The cohort comprised some 700 healthy bone marrow donors. At the time of sampling, every cohort member was nominally healthy, though immune exposures that went unrecorded were likely present. The donor was CMV seronegative and belonged to the group of 352 seronegative cohort members. Every donor gave a peripheral blood sample, and the peripheral blood mononuclear cells from that sample were used for TCR beta sequencing. The Qiagen DNeasy Blood Extraction Kit was used to extract genomic DNA from the blood cell samples. The cysteine opens and the phenylalanine closes a CDR3 of 17 amino acids. Of all the DNA, just the CDR3 is kept, 51 bases in frame from base 1. From V the trimming removes 2 bases and from J it removes 5 bases, while the gene matches leave 10 bases of the junction unaccounted for. CDR1 and CDR2 (SGHAT, FQNNGV) derive from the germline V gene. To prepare the library, the immunoSEQ multiplex PCR assay was applied. For the multiplex PCR, a mixture combining 60 forward primers for TCR Vbeta segments and 13 reverse primers for TCR Jbeta segments was used. The CDR3 region of rearranged TCR beta genes was amplified from genomic DNA with a multiplex PCR assay. Amplified TCR beta libraries were sequenced as 87-base-pair reads on the Illumina HiSeq System. The study's own analysis went as follows. A later analysis tallied 70 million to 100 million unique TCR beta chains across the 666 repertoires, and approximately 12 million of those chains were shared by two or more donors. Raw reads were error-corrected and collapsed into unique sequences by a nearest-neighbor algorithm in which closely related sequences were merged to remove PCR and sequencing errors. V, D and J gene segments were assigned by aligning CDR3 sequences to IMGT reference sequences. For a sequence to be retained, a match of at least six nucleotides was required to both a V gene segment and a J gene segment. Rearrangements were classified as productive when the CDR3 lacked stop codons and remained in frame with V and J, and all other rearrangements were classified as non-productive. Following IMGT convention, CDR3 was defined as the stretch from the second conserved V-encoded cysteine up to the conserved J-encoded phenylalanine. The earlier analysis of fewer than 700 of the donors excluded sequences that lacked an unambiguous match to a single V gene segment. In an earlier analysis of around 590 of the donors, a V segment was called functional when productive rearrangements were above 56.7%, and segregating when the standard deviation between donors exceeded 5%. A statistical classification framework was developed to diagnose cytomegalovirus status using the catalog of TCR beta chain sequences. In a later analysis, V and J genes were assigned by comparing TCR nucleotide sequences against IMGT/GENE-DB human TR gene sequences. The TCRdist pipeline was used in a later analysis to assign CDR3 sequences and most-parsimonious VDJ recombination scenarios. In a later analysis, each TCR beta chain was defined by its CDR3 amino acid sequence together with its V-gene family, and reads lacking a unique V-gene family were excluded. As a way to deal with suspected cross-contamination and a sequencing artifact, a later analysis dropped over 550 nucleotide sequences that were highly shared and had low generation probability. In a later analysis, a clonal expansion index for each public chain was calculated from normalized within-repertoire ranks of inferred template counts. Generation probabilities in a later analysis came from a VDJ recombination model fitted to out-of-frame rearrangements, and those results were checked against IGoR. In a later analysis, TCR-TCR, TCR-HLA and TCR-CMV co-occurrence was scored with hypergeometric tests, and a repertoire-size bias correction was applied to TCR pairs. A later analysis estimated false discovery rates by permuting HLA or CMV assignments 20 times. In a later analysis, co-occurring TCRs were grouped using DBSCAN, and TCRdist sequence similarity was added for clustering within HLA-allele-positive subsets. Repertoires with fewer than 30,000 or more than 120,000 public chains, plus five repertoires with anomalous nucleotide sharing, were excluded from co-occurrence clustering. Here the immuneACCESS table is served through TCRdb, limited to in-frame sequences with V and J called. Missing clones are a known gap in these copies; in checked studies unresolved V genes cover under half, and the rest lacks a known reason. Clonal size and the V and J genes are those of that table, whereas D and trimming came from the DNA. The sample has some 200,000 clones on record, under 85% of them singletons. About 3.1% of the sample lies in the top ten.

Paper-wide results and their limitations: Assigning TCR associations to individual alleles was difficult when HLA alleles, especially DR and DQ, strongly co-occurred. In a later analysis, HLA-associated TCR beta chains showed more clonal expansion and lower generation probabilities than non-associated chains that were equally common. It was suggested by the authors that the approach could potentially be generalized to other disease states and immunological phenotypes. Because some donors lacked HLA typing at each locus, the association tests relied only on the typed subset. In a later analysis, over 15,000 TCR beta sequences were associated with specific HLA alleles at a false discovery rate of 0.05. According to a later analysis, parvovirus B19, influenza, CMV and Epstein-Barr virus appeared linked to several top co-occurrence clusters. A further reported finding was that TCR beta sequences accurately predicted the HLA-A and HLA-B alleles for most subjects in the first cohort. An earlier analysis of approximately 590 of the donors showed that most TCR beta V segments appeared in productive rearrangements either about 87% or about 30% of the time, which broadly matched IMGT annotations. The sequencing pipeline was judged likely to have produced a cluster of highly shared sequence variants as a technical artifact. A total of fewer than 200 TCR beta chains were listed by the study as associated with cytomegalovirus. The earlier analysis of 587 of the donors excluded 15 to 20 rarely observed V segments, including chromosome 9 orphons, because counts were too low. While some public TCRs were present in many individuals, most TCR sequences turned up only very rarely across donors. Correlated functional status among segregating V segments might be attributable to linkage disequilibrium, but an unknown experimental factor could not be ruled out. Presence/absence analyses assumed roughly uniform sequencing depth across donors, an assumption that may not hold. Three of the identified cytomegalovirus-associated TCR beta chains were confirmed in vitro to be specific for cytomegalovirus antigens. In a later genetic analysis, fewer N-insertions in productive TCRs were reported among donors in an Asian-associated ancestry cluster than the approximately 710-donor mean. In a later analysis, the rate of TCR association differed among HLA loci, with DRB1 alleles having the most associated TCRs and HLA-C alleles having the fewest. The 87-base-pair reads could not distinguish some IMGT-functional V segments, including TRBV6-2 and TRBV6-3, so those segments were excluded. The cohort was sequenced for TCR beta chains only, and without alpha or paired-chain data the features that could be detected were limited. The only immune exposure information available for the cohort was CMV serostatus. A later analysis found that most CMV-associated TCR beta chains appeared HLA-restricted, with HLA associations seemingly driven largely by CMV exposure. A later genetic analysis associated a missense DCLRE1C variant with V-gene and J-gene trimming of TCR beta chains, and an independent cohort replicated the association. Cytomegalovirus status was reported to be diagnosed by the classifier with high specificity and sensitivity in both the original and validation cohorts.

The receptor comes from a female donor in good health and CMV-seronegative. Sequencing used PBMCs. The chain uses TRBV11-2 and TRBJ2-5; TRBD2 agrees with 11 junctional bases. The CDR3 is CASSLKGTSGGRETQYF. The DNA is TGTGCCAGCAGCTTAAAGGGAACTAGCGGGGGCCGGGAGACCCAGTACTTC.